Sequencing of this TCR beta chain was carried out in a study of identical twins. There are a few counts of this clonotype. CDR1 is SGDLS, CDR2 YYNGEE, per germline. The ends were cut back, 4 bases at V and 3 bases at J, with 16 bases in the middle. This CDR3 has 16 residues. TCRdb re-analysed the 5' RACE reads in MiXCR, keeping a single row per CDR3 protein. The sample lists about 520,000 distinct CDR3 sequences, about 20% seen once, with 0.91% in the top ten. The same sample was also studied in work on T cells expressing NK-cell markers.

This chain links TRBV9 with TRBJ2-2; D is unclear. Sample: CD4+ T cells sorted from blood. The clonotype originates from a woman aged 18-29 years in good health. This CDR3 reads CASSPTSSRHTGELFF. The DNA for the CDR3 is TGTGCCAGCAGCCCAACCAGCTCGCGTCACACCGGGGAGCTGTTTTTT.